These T cell receptor beta chains were read from a single sample in a study of T cell repertoires in ileal Crohn's disease. Some clones are missing from TCRdb's copy, which holds only in-frame ones; the method was immunoSEQ multiplex PCR. The sample has roughly 15,000 clones, more than 75% seen once. Sequenced: ileal tissue. The receptor set was obtained from an adult with Crohn's disease. Both conserved end residues are part of each CDR3. Fields, in order: CDR3 length, clone size, J gene, D gene, V gene, CDR3 protein, CDR3 DNA. A D gene is named only where the DNA matches it firmly. Clone size, where shown, is once, few, many, or a class for clones that have expanded.

CDR3 length: 12
clone size: .
J gene: TRBJ1-4
D gene: .
V gene: TRBV5-1
CDR3 protein: CASSSGNEKLFF
CDR3 DNA: TGCGCCAGCAGCAGTGGTAATGAAAAACTGTTTTTT

CDR3 length: 16
clone size: .
J gene: TRBJ2-7
D gene: TRBD2
V gene: TRBV5-1
CDR3 protein: CASSREGGGAGYEQYF
CDR3 DNA: TGCGCCAGCAGCCGTGAGGGCGGGGGGGCTGGTTACGAGCAGTACTTC

CDR3 length: 16
clone size: .
J gene: TRBJ1-2
D gene: .
V gene: TRBV5-6
CDR3 protein: CASSLVTGRSGYGYTF
CDR3 DNA: TGTGCCAGCAGCTTGGTCACAGGGAGGTCGGGCTATGGCTACACCTTC

CDR3 length: 15
clone size: medium-sized
J gene: TRBJ1-2
D gene: TRBD1
V gene: TRBV5-1
CDR3 protein: CASSTATGINYGYTF
CDR3 DNA: TGCGCCAGCAGCACCGCGACAGGGATTAACTATGGCTACACCTTC

CDR3 length: 18
clone size: few
J gene: TRBJ2-4
D gene: TRBD2
V gene: TRBV28
CDR3 protein: CASSMGLAGYLAKNIQYF
CDR3 DNA: TGTGCCAGCAGTATGGGACTAGCGGGATATTTAGCCAAAAACATTCAGTACTTC

CDR3 length: 16
clone size: .
J gene: TRBJ1-2
D gene: TRBD1
V gene: TRBV7-9
CDR3 protein: CASSETRDRVDYGYTF
CDR3 DNA: TGTGCCAGCAGCGAAACCCGGGACAGGGTGGACTATGGCTACACCTTC

CDR3 length: 14
clone size: medium-sized
J gene: TRBJ1-5
D gene: TRBD1
V gene: TRBV7-9
CDR3 protein: CASSSGQGNQPQHF
CDR3 DNA: TGTGCCAGCAGCTCCGGACAGGGGAATCAGCCCCAGCATTTT

CDR3 length: 14
clone size: .
J gene: TRBJ1-1
D gene: .
V gene: TRBV27
CDR3 protein: CASSSERGSTEAFF
CDR3 DNA: TGTGCCAGCAGTTCAGAAAGGGGAAGCACTGAAGCTTTCTTT

CDR3 length: 12
clone size: .
J gene: TRBJ1-1
D gene: .
V gene: TRBV6-5
CDR3 protein: CASSYLGLEAFF
CDR3 DNA: TGTGCCAGCAGTTACTTGGGTCTGGAAGCTTTCTTT

CDR3 length: 14
clone size: .
J gene: TRBJ2-5
D gene: .
V gene: TRBV6-6
CDR3 protein: CASSPTGSQETQYF
CDR3 DNA: TGTGCCAGCAGCCCCACAGGGTCACAAGAGACCCAGTACTTC

CDR3 length: 15
clone size: few
J gene: TRBJ2-7
D gene: .
V gene: TRBV4-1
CDR3 protein: CASSWSAPSSYEQYF
CDR3 DNA: TGCGCCAGCAGTTGGTCGGCGCCCAGCTCCTACGAGCAGTACTTC

CDR3 length: 14
clone size: once
J gene: TRBJ2-5
D gene: TRBD2
V gene: TRBV28
CDR3 protein: CATLESGRRETQYF
CDR3 DNA: TGTGCCACACTGGAGAGCGGGAGAAGGGAGACCCAGTACTTC

CDR3 length: 14
clone size: .
J gene: TRBJ1-2
D gene: .
V gene: TRBV6-1
CDR3 protein: CASSEAYSSNGYTF
CDR3 DNA: TGTGCCAGCAGTGAAGCTTACTCATCCAATGGCTACACCTTC

CDR3 length: 16
clone size: .
J gene: TRBJ2-5
D gene: .
V gene: TRBV5-8
CDR3 protein: CASTPGRAPLQETQYF
CDR3 DNA: TGTGCCAGCACCCCGGGTAGGGCACCGCTACAAGAGACCCAGTACTTC

CDR3 length: 12
clone size: .
J gene: TRBJ1-2
D gene: .
V gene: TRBV29-1
CDR3 protein: CSVEGQQYGYTF
CDR3 DNA: TGCAGCGTTGAAGGACAGCAATATGGCTACACCTTC

CDR3 length: 14
clone size: .
J gene: TRBJ2-1
D gene: .
V gene: TRBV9
CDR3 protein: CASSFSIHWNEQFF
CDR3 DNA: TGTGCCAGCAGCTTTTCCATCCATTGGAATGAGCAGTTCTTC

CDR3 length: 14
clone size: few
J gene: TRBJ1-2
D gene: .
V gene: TRBV2
CDR3 protein: CASSFAGFSYGYTF
CDR3 DNA: TGTGCCAGCAGCTTCGCAGGGTTTTCCTATGGCTACACCTTC

CDR3 length: 16
clone size: .
J gene: TRBJ2-1
D gene: .
V gene: TRBV7-2
CDR3 protein: CASSLVGRASGNEQFF
CDR3 DNA: TGTGCCAGCAGCTTAGTTGGCAGGGCATCGGGGAATGAGCAGTTCTTC

CDR3 length: 14
clone size: .
J gene: TRBJ2-4
D gene: TRBD1
V gene: TRBV4-1
CDR3 protein: CASSQRDRINIQYF
CDR3 DNA: TGCGCCAGCAGCCAACGGGACAGGATAAACATTCAGTACTTC

CDR3 length: 15
clone size: .
J gene: TRBJ1-4
D gene: .
V gene: TRBV6-5
CDR3 protein: CASSYSPGAGEKLFF
CDR3 DNA: TGTGCCAGCAGTTACTCCCCAGGGGCTGGTGAAAAACTGTTTTTT

CDR3 length: 13
clone size: .
J gene: TRBJ2-7
D gene: TRBD1
V gene: TRBV6-5
CDR3 protein: CASSLRDRGKQYF
CDR3 DNA: TGTGCCAGCAGTTTAAGGGACAGGGGGAAGCAGTACTTC

CDR3 length: 15
clone size: .
J gene: TRBJ1-6
D gene: .
V gene: TRBV2
CDR3 protein: CATGQNGGYNSPLHF
CDR3 DNA: TGTGCCACAGGACAGAACGGGGGTTATAATTCACCCCTCCACTTT

CDR3 length: 12
clone size: .
J gene: TRBJ2-7
D gene: TRBD1
V gene: TRBV2
CDR3 protein: CASAGQGSEQYF
CDR3 DNA: TGTGCCAGCGCGGGACAGGGGAGCGAGCAGTACTTC

CDR3 length: 13
clone size: .
J gene: TRBJ2-7
D gene: TRBD2
V gene: TRBV18
CDR3 protein: CASSWDYMYEQYF
CDR3 DNA: TGTGCCAGCTCATGGGACTATATGTACGAGCAGTACTTC

CDR3 length: 15
clone size: once
J gene: TRBJ2-2
D gene: .
V gene: TRBV19
CDR3 protein: CASSRGNLNTGELFF
CDR3 DNA: TGTGCCAGTAGTCGGGGTAATTTGAACACCGGGGAGCTGTTTTTT

CDR3 length: 16
clone size: .
J gene: TRBJ1-4
D gene: TRBD1
V gene: TRBV27
CDR3 protein: CASSLGQGDDNEKLFF
CDR3 DNA: TGTGCCAGCAGTCTCGGACAGGGCGACGATAATGAAAAACTGTTTTTT

CDR3 length: 16
clone size: .
J gene: TRBJ2-7
D gene: .
V gene: TRBV4-1
CDR3 protein: CASSQAVQDFSYEQYF
CDR3 DNA: TGCGCCAGCAGCCAAGCAGTACAGGATTTCTCCTACGAGCAGTACTTC

CDR3 length: 11
clone size: .
J gene: TRBJ2-7
D gene: .
V gene: TRBV6-5
CDR3 protein: CASTDGLEQYF
CDR3 DNA: TGTGCCAGCACTGACGGCCTCGAGCAGTACTTC

CDR3 length: 20
clone size: .
J gene: TRBJ2-3
D gene: TRBD2
V gene: TRBV10-2
CDR3 protein: CASRSRTGVAGTPSTDTQYF
CDR3 DNA: TGCGCCAGCCGAAGTAGGACTGGGGTAGCGGGGACACCTAGCACAGATACGCAGTATTTT

CDR3 length: 13
clone size: .
J gene: TRBJ1-2
D gene: TRBD1
V gene: TRBV6-1
CDR3 protein: CASTDREYYGYTF
CDR3 DNA: TGTGCCAGCACGGACAGGGAATACTATGGCTACACCTTC

CDR3 length: 12
clone size: .
J gene: TRBJ1-2
D gene: .
V gene: TRBV19
CDR3 protein: CASSASDYGYTF
CDR3 DNA: TGTGCCAGTAGTGCCAGCGACTATGGCTACACCTTC

CDR3 length: 18
clone size: .
J gene: TRBJ2-5
D gene: .
V gene: TRBV5-1
CDR3 protein: CASSWALTGRNSQETQYF
CDR3 DNA: TGCGCCAGCAGCTGGGCTCTGACAGGTCGCAATTCTCAAGAGACCCAGTACTTC

CDR3 length: 14
clone size: .
J gene: TRBJ2-2
D gene: .
V gene: TRBV6-5
CDR3 protein: CATLFLVNTGELFF
CDR3 DNA: TGTGCCACCCTCTTCTTGGTGAACACCGGGGAGCTGTTTTTT

CDR3 length: 14
clone size: .
J gene: TRBJ1-5
D gene: .
V gene: TRBV4-1
CDR3 protein: CASSQDRQGQPQHF
CDR3 DNA: TGCGCCAGCAGCCAAGATCGGCAGGGACAGCCCCAGCATTTT

CDR3 length: 14
clone size: .
J gene: TRBJ2-1
D gene: .
V gene: TRBV7-2
CDR3 protein: CASSLGQANNEQFF
CDR3 DNA: TGTGCCAGCAGCTTAGGGCAGGCTAACAATGAGCAGTTCTTC

CDR3 length: 15
clone size: .
J gene: TRBJ2-2
D gene: .
V gene: TRBV6-5
CDR3 protein: CASRLWEINTGELFF
CDR3 DNA: TGTGCCAGCAGGCTCTGGGAGATCAACACCGGGGAGCTGTTTTTT

CDR3 length: 16
clone size: .
J gene: TRBJ2-3
D gene: .
V gene: TRBV5-1
CDR3 protein: CASSRGPLTSTDTQYF
CDR3 DNA: TGCGCCAGCAGCCGAGGTCCTCTGACAAGCACAGATACGCAGTATTTT

CDR3 length: 13
clone size: .
J gene: TRBJ2-3
D gene: .
V gene: TRBV5-1
CDR3 protein: CASMAENTDTQYF
CDR3 DNA: TGCGCCAGCATGGCGGAAAACACAGATACGCAGTATTTT

CDR3 length: 17
clone size: .
J gene: TRBJ2-6
D gene: TRBD1
V gene: TRBV5-1
CDR3 protein: CASSLATGGPGANVLTF
CDR3 DNA: TGCGCCAGCAGCTTGGCGACAGGGGGCCCTGGGGCCAACGTCCTGACTTTC

CDR3 length: 17
clone size: .
J gene: TRBJ2-7
D gene: TRBD1
V gene: TRBV7-8
CDR3 protein: CASSLARSQGAIYEQYF
CDR3 DNA: TGTGCCAGCAGCTTAGCGAGGAGCCAGGGGGCAATTTACGAGCAGTACTTC

CDR3 length: 11
clone size: .
J gene: TRBJ2-3
D gene: .
V gene: TRBV2
CDR3 protein: CASTWADTQYF
CDR3 DNA: TGTGCCAGCACGTGGGCAGATACGCAGTATTTT

CDR3 length: 14
clone size: .
J gene: TRBJ2-1
D gene: TRBD1
V gene: TRBV25-1
CDR3 protein: CASSPGQEYNEQFF
CDR3 DNA: TGTGCCAGCAGCCCGGGACAGGAGTACAATGAGCAGTTCTTC